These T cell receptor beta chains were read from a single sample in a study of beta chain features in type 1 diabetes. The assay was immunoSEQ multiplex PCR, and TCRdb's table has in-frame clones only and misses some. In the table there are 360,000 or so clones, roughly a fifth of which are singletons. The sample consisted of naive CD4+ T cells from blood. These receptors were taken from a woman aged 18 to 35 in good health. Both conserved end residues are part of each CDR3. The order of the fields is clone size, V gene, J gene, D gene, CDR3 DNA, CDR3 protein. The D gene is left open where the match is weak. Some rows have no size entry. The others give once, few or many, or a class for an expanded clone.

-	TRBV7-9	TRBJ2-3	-	TGTGCCAGCAGCTCTCGAAAGGTGCGGGATACGCAGTATTTT	CASSSRKVRDTQYF
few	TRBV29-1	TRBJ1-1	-	TGCAGCGCCGCCAGGGGTTTTCTGAACACTGAAGCTTTCTTT	CSAARGFLNTEAFF
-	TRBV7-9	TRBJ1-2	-	TGTGCCAGCAGCTTTCAGGGAATGGCTAACTATGGCTACACCTTC	CASSFQGMANYGYTF
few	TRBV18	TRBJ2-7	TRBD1	TGTGCCAGCTCACCTGGGACAGTAAGCTACGAGCAGTACTTC	CASSPGTVSYEQYF
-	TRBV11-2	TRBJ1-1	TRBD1	TGTGCCAGCAGCCCGCGACAGGGCACTGAAGCTTTCTTT	CASSPRQGTEAFF
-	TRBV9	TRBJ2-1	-	TGTGCCAGCAGCGCGGGGAGCCGACTCTCCTACAATGAGCAGTTCTTC	CASSAGSRLSYNEQFF
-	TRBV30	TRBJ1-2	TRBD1	TGTGCCTGGAGTGCGGACAGGGGGCAGGGCTACACCTTC	CAWSADRGQGYTF
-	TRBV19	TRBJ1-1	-	TGTGCCAGTAGTCCCAGGGGATCGGTCACTGAAGCTTTCTTT	CASSPRGSVTEAFF
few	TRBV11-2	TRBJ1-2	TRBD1	TGTGCCAGCAGTGCAGGGGGAGGCTACACCTTC	CASSAGGGYTF
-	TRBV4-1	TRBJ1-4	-	TGCGCCAGCAGCCATAACACAGGGTTCGGGGAAAAACTGTTTTTT	CASSHNTGFGEKLFF
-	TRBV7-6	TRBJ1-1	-	TGTGCCAGCAGCCCAGACGTGCAGGGGATGACTGAAGCTTTCTTT	CASSPDVQGMTEAFF
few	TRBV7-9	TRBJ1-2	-	TGTGCCAGCAGCTCGGGCCTGGGAGAAGGCTACACCTTC	CASSSGLGEGYTF
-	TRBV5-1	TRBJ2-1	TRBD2	TGCGCCAGCAGCGCCAGACTAGCGGGAGGGCCGCCGGTTTTCAATGAGCAGTTCTTC	CASSARLAGGPPVFNEQFF
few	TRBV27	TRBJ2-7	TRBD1	TGTGCCAGCCCGGACAGGGTGAGCTCCTACGAGCAGTACTTC	CASPDRVSSYEQYF
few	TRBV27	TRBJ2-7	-	TGTGCCAGCAGCCCTCGGGGTTGGGAGCAGTACTTC	CASSPRGWEQYF
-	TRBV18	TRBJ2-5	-	TGTGCCAGCTCACCATCCAGGGGGGTTGAGACCCAGTACTTC	CASSPSRGVETQYF
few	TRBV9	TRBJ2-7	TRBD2	TGTGCCAGCAGCGCCATACCTAGCGGGGGGTCCGAGCAGTACTTC	CASSAIPSGGSEQYF
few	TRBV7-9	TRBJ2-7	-	TGTGCCAGCAGCCCAATCCCAATGTCAGGGTCCCCAGCCTACGAGCAGTACTTC	CASSPIPMSGSPAYEQYF
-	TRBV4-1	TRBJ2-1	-	TGCGCCAGCAGCCAACCCACATGGTTGGATGAGCAGTTCTTC	CASSQPTWLDEQFF
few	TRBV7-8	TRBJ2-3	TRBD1	TGTGCCAGCAGTCTGGACAGGGGGAGGGATACGCAGTATTTT	CASSLDRGRDTQYF
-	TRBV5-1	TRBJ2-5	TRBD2	TGCGCCAGCAGCTTGGGCGGGACTAGCGGGAGTGGAGAGACCCAGTACTTC	CASSLGGTSGSGETQYF
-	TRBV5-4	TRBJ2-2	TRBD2	TGTGCCAGCAGTCCCCGGACTAGTGGCACCGGGGAGCTGTTTTTT	CASSPRTSGTGELFF
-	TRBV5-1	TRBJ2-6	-	TGCGCCAGCAGCTTGGGAGTCTCTGGGGCCAACGTCCTGACTTTC	CASSLGVSGANVLTF
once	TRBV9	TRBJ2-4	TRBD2	TGTGCCAGCAGCTTTTTAGCGGGGGCCGAAAACATTCAGTACTTC	CASSFLAGAENIQYF
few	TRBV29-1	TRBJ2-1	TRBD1	TGCAGCGTTGTTCAGGGGGCGCGGAATGAGCAGTTCTTC	CSVVQGARNEQFF
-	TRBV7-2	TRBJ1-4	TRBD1	TGTGCCAGCAGCTCCAGGGGACAGGGGTATGAAAAACTGTTTTTT	CASSSRGQGYEKLFF
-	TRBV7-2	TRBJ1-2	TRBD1	TGTGCCAGCAGTCCCGGACAGGGAGATTATGGCTACACCTTC	CASSPGQGDYGYTF
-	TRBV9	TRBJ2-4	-	TGTGCCAGCAGCGTAGAGGGCAGGGCGAACATTCAGTACTTC	CASSVEGRANIQYF
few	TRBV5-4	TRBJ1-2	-	TGTGCCAGCAGCTTTATCGGCAGGACAAACTATGGCTACACCTTC	CASSFIGRTNYGYTF
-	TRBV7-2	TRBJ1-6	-	TGTGCCAGCAGCCCCGCCCCGGGGATTAGGTCACCCCTCCACTTT	CASSPAPGIRSPLHF
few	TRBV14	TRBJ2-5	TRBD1	TGTGCCAGCAGCCCCCGGGACAGGGAGACCCAGTACTTC	CASSPRDRETQYF
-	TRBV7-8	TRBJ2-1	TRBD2	TGTGCCAGCAGCTTTTCGACTAGCGGGAGGGCCGGGGATGAGCAGTTCTTC	CASSFSTSGRAGDEQFF
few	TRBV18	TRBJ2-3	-	TGTGCCAGCTCACCGGAGCGGTCGACAGATACGCAGTATTTT	CASSPERSTDTQYF
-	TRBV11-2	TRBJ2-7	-	TGTGCCAGCAGCTTTCGGGAGAGCTCCTACGAGCAGTACTTC	CASSFRESSYEQYF
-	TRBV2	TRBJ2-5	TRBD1	TGTGCCAGCAGTGGAAGGACAGGGGGTGAGACCCAGTACTTC	CASSGRTGGETQYF
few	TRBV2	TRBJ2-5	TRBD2	TGTGCCAGCAGTGAAGCGCGGGGGGGAAGTGAGACCCAGTACTTC	CASSEARGGSETQYF
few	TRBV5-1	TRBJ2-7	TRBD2	TGCGCCAGCAGCCCAGGGACTAGCGGGAGCCCCGAGCAGTACTTC	CASSPGTSGSPEQYF
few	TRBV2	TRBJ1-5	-	TGTGCCAGCACTAGGGAGGAAAGGCCCCAGCATTTT	CASTREERPQHF